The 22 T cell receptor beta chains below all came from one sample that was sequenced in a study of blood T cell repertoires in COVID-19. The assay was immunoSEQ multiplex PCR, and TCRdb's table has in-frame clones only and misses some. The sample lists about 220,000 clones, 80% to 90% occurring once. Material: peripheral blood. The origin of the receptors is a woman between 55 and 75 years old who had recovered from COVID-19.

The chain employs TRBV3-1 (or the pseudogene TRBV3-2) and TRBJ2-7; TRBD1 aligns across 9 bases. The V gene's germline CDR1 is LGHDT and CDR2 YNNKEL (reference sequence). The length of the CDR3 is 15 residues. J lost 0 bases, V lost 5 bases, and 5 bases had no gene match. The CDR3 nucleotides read TGTGCCAGCAGCAGAAACAGGGGGCCCTCCTACGAGCAGTACTTC. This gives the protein CASSRNRGPSYEQYF.

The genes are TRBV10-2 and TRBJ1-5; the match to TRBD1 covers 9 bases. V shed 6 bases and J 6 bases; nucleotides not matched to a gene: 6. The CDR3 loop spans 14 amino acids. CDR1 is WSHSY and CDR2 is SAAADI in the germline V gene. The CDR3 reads CASRAQGAGQPQHF. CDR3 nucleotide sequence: TGCGCCAGCAGAGCACAGGGGGCGGGTCAGCCCCAGCATTTT.

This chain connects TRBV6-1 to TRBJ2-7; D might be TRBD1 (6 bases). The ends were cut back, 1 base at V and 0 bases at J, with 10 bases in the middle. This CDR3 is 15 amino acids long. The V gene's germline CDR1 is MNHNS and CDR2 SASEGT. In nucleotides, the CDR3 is TGTGCCAGCAGTGAAGGCCAGGGGCTCTCCTACGAGCAGTACTTC. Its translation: CASSEGQGLSYEQYF.

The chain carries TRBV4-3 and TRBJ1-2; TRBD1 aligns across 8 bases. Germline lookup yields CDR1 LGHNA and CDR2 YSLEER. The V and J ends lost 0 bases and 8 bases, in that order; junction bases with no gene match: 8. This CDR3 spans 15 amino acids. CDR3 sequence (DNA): TGCGCCAGCAGCCAAGATGGACAGGGAGGTAACGGCTACACCTTC. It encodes CASSQDGQGGNGYTF.

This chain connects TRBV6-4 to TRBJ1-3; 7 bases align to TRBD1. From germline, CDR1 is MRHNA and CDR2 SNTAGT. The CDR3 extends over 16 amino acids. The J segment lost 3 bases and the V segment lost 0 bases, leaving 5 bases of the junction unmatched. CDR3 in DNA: TGTGCCAGCAGTGACTCGTTGCAGGGGGTTGGAAACACCATATATTTT. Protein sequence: CASSDSLQGVGNTIYF.

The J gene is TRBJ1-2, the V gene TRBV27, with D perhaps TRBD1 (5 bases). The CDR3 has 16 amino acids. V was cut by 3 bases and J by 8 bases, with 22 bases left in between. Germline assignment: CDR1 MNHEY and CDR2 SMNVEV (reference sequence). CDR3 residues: CASSFLYPDGAGGYTF. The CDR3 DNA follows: TGTGCCAGCAGTTTCCTCTATCCAGATGGGGCTGGGGGCTACACCTTC.

The CDR3, as DNA: TGTGCCTGGACTAGCTCCCCAGTTGGGGAGACCCAGTACTTC. Translated: CAWTSSPVGETQYF. This chain links TRBV30 with TRBJ2-5, with D possibly being TRBD2 (5 bases). Trimming took 4 bases from V and 5 from J, leaving 17 bases between them. Germline V gives CDR1 GTSNPN, CDR2 SVGIG (reference sequence). CDR3 length equals 14 residues.

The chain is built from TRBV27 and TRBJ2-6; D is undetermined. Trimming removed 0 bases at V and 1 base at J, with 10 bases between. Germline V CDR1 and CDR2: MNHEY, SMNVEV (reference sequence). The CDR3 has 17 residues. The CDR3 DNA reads TGTGCCAGCAGTTTATCGGGCACCAGGTCTGGGGCCAACGTCCTGACTTTC. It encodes CASSLSGTRSGANVLTF.

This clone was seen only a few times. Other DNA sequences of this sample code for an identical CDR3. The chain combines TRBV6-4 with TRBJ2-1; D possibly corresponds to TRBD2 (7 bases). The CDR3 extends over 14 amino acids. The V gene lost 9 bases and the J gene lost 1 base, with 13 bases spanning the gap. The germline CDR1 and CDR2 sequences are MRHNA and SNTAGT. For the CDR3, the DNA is TGTGCCAGTTCTAGGGGGGGATCCTACAATGAGCAGTTCTTC. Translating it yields CASSRGGSYNEQFF.

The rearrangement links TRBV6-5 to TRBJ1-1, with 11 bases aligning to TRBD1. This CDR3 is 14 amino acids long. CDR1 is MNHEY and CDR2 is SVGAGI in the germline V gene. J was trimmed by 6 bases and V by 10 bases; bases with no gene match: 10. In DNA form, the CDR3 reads TGTGCCACTGGGACAGGGGGATTGTTCGCTGAAGCTTTCTTT. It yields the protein CATGTGGLFAEAFF.

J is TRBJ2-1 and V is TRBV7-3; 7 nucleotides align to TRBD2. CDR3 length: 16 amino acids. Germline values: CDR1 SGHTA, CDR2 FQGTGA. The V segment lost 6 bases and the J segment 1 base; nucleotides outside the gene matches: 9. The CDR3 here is CASRKRPGGSYNEQFF. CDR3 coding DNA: TGTGCCAGCAGAAAGAGACCGGGGGGATCCTACAATGAGCAGTTCTTC.

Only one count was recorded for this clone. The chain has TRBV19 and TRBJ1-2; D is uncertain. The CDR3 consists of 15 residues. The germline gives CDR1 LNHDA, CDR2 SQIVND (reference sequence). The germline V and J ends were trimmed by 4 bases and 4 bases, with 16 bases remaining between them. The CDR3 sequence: CASSTLQVWPYGYTF. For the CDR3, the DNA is TGTGCCAGTAGTACGTTACAAGTTTGGCCCTATGGCTACACCTTC.

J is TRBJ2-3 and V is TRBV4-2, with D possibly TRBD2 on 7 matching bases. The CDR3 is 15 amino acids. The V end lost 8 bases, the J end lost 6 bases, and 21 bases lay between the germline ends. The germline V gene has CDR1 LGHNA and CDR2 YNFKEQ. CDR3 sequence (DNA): TGTGCCAGCTGGTCAGGTTGGGGGGGGCTGGATACGCAGTATTTT. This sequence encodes CASWSGWGGLDTQYF.

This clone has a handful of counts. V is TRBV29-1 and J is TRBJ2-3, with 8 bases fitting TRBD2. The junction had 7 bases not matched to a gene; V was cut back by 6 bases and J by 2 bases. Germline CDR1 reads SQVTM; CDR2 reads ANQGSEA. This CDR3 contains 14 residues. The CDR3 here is CSVESGGITDTQYF. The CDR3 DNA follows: TGCAGCGTGGAAAGCGGGGGAATCACAGATACGCAGTATTTT.

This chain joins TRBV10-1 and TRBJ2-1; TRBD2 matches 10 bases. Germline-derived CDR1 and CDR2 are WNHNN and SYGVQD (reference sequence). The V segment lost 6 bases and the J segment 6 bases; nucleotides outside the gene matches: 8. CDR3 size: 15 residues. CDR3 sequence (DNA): TGCGCCAGCAGCTCTAGCGGGGGAGGTGGCAATGAGCAGTTCTTC. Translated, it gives CASSSSGGGGNEQFF.

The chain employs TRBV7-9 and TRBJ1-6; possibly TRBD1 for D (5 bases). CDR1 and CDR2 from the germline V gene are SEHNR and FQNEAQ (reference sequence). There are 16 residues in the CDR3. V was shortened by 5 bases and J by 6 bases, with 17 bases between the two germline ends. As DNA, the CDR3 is TGTGCCAGCAGCCCACTCTACAGGAGGGCTAATTCACCCCTCCACTTT. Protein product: CASSPLYRRANSPLHF.

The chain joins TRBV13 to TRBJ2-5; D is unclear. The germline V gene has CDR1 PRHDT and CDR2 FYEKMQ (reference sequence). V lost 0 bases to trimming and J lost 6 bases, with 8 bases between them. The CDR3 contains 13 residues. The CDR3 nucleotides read TGTGCCAGCAGCTTAGGGTCGAGGCAGACCCAGTACTTC. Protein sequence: CASSLGSRQTQYF.

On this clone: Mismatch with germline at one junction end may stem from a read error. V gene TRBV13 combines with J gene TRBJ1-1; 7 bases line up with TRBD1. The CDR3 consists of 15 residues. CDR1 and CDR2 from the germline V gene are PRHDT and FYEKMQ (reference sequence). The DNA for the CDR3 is TGTGCCAGCAGCTTAGGCCCACAGGGGAACCCTGAAGCTTTCTTT. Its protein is CASSLGPQGNPEAFF.

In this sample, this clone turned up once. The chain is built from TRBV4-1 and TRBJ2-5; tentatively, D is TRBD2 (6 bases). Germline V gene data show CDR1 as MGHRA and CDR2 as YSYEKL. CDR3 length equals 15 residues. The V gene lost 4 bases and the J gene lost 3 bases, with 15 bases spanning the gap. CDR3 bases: TGCGCCAGCAGCCCGGGACTTTTAGAAAAAGAGACCCAGTACTTC. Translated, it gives CASSPGLLEKETQYF.

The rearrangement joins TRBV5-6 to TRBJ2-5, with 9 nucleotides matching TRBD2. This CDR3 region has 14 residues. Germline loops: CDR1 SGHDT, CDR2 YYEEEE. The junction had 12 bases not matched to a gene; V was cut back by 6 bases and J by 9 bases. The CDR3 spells CASTDSGGPNAQYF. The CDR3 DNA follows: TGTGCCAGCACCGATAGCGGGGGCCCCAACGCCCAGTACTTC.

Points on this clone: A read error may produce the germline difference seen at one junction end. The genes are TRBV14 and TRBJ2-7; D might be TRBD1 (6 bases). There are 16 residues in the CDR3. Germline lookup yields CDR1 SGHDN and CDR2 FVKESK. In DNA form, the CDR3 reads TGTGCCAGCAGCCAAGCGGTGGGCAGGGGATCCTCCGAGCAGTACTTC. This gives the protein CASSQAVGRGSSEQYF.

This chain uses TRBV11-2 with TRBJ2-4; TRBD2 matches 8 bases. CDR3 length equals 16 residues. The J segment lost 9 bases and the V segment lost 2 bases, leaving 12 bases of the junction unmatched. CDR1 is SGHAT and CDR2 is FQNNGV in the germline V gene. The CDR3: CASSLFRGGISAIQYF. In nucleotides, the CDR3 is TGTGCCAGCAGCTTATTTCGGGGGGGCATTTCTGCCATTCAGTACTTC.